This T cell receptor beta chain came from a study of cytomegalovirus exposure and HLA in healthy donors. The V and J ends lost 3 bases and 3 bases, in that order; junction bases with no gene match: 8. The CDR3 covers 14 residues. CDR1 and CDR2 (germline): GTSNPN, SVGIG (reference sequence). PCR amplification relied on 60 Vbeta primers (plus 13 Jbeta primers). Clones were sequenced by immunoSEQ multiplex PCR, and TCRdb holds only the in-frame ones, with some missing. The repertoire consists of under 200,000 clones, with around 77% occurring once and the leading ten covering approximately 2.1%. Study-wide findings and caveats: Association of a missense DCLRE1C variant with TCR beta V- and J-gene trimming was reported in a later analysis. The listing of 150 or so TCR beta chains classed them as cytomegalovirus-associated. Earlier analysis yielded a pattern in which most TCR beta V segments were productive about 90% or about 30% of the time.

With regard to this clone: Its target is unknown.

V and J are TRBV30 and TRBJ2-7; 7 bases align to TRBD1. This clonotype was obtained from a woman aged 25 to 39 in good health and CMV-seropositive. The sample taken for sequencing was PBMCs. The CDR3 sequence is CAWRPRDRNYEQYF. CDR3 DNA: TGTGCCTGGAGGCCCCGGGACAGAAACTACGAGCAGTACTTC.